These 17 T cell receptor beta chains came from one sample sequenced in a study of blood T cell repertoires in COVID-19. TCRdb's table, derived via immunoSEQ multiplex PCR, lists solely in-frame clones and lacks some. The sample gives 450,000 or so clones, about nine tenths of which show up once; 0.6% to 0.7% is in the top ten. The specimen was PBMCs or T cells enriched from blood (not recorded which). All receptors come from a man between 18 and 35 years old who had recovered from COVID-19.

V and J are TRBV15 and TRBJ2-5; 12 positions agree with TRBD2. The junction had 3 bases not matched to a gene; V was cut back by 0 bases and J by 4 bases. CDR1 LNHNV and CDR2 YYDKDF come from the germline V gene (reference sequence). There are 16 residues in the CDR3. The CDR3 sequence: CATSRDRLAGVETQYF. CDR3 sequence (DNA): TGTGCCACCAGCAGAGACCGACTAGCGGGAGTAGAGACCCAGTACTTC.

This clone occurred once. The V and J genes are TRBV6-2 or TRBV6-3 and TRBJ1-3; 9 positions match TRBD1. The junction had 9 bases not matched to a gene; V was cut back by 2 bases and J by 4 bases. Looked up from germline, CDR1 is MNHEY and CDR2 is SVGEGT. The CDR3 consists of 17 residues. The CDR3 DNA reads TGTGCCAGCAGTTACGGCCGAGGACAGGGGACAGGAAACACCATATATTTT. Its translation: CASSYGRGQGTGNTIYF.

The chain links TRBV7-9 to TRBJ1-2; TRBD1 agrees at 7 bases. CDR1 is SEHNR and CDR2 is FQNEAQ in the germline V gene (reference sequence). V shed 6 bases and J 6 bases; nucleotides not matched to a gene: 7. The CDR3 is 13 amino acids. Here the CDR3 DNA reads TGTGCCAGCAGAGGGACAGCCTCAAATGGCTACACCTTC. It translates to CASRGTASNGYTF.

The genes are TRBV11-2 and TRBJ1-1, with D possibly matching TRBD1 (5 bases). The length of the CDR3 is 14 residues. The germline V and J ends were trimmed by 3 bases and 2 bases, with 10 bases remaining between them. Germline V gives CDR1 SGHAT, CDR2 FQNNGV. The CDR3 sequence: CASSLGQTNTEAFF. The CDR3 DNA is TGTGCCAGCAGCTTGGGGCAAACAAACACTGAAGCTTTCTTT.

This clone has only one observation. V gene TRBV5-1 combines with J gene TRBJ1-1, with D tentatively TRBD1 (6 bases). CDR1 is SGHRS and CDR2 is YFSETQ in the germline V gene. This CDR3 has 15 residues. V was shortened by 4 bases and J by 1 base, with 14 bases between the two germline ends. The CDR3 nucleotides are TGCGCCAGCAGCGGTGGCGGGGGCAGGAACACTGAAGCTTTCTTT. This codes for CASSGGGGRNTEAFF.

CDR3 in amino acids: CASSLISGVNTEAFF. The CDR3 region has the DNA TGTGCCAGCAGCTTAATATCAGGGGTGAACACTGAAGCTTTCTTT. The chain is built from TRBV7-6 and TRBJ1-1, with a tentative D call TRBD1 (6 bases). Germline CDR1 is SGHVS and CDR2 is FNYEAQ. The germline V and J ends were trimmed by 2 bases and 0 bases, with 10 bases remaining between them. CDR3 length: 15 amino acids.

The V and J genes are TRBV27 and TRBJ2-7; 9 bases are a match to TRBD1. V lost 9 bases, J lost 4 bases, and 7 bases stayed unmatched. This CDR3 region has 13 residues. Germline values: CDR1 MNHEY, CDR2 SMNVEV (reference sequence). The CDR3 region has the DNA TGTGCCAGTAGACAGGGGGGAAAATACGAGCAGTACTTC. As protein: CASRQGGKYEQYF.

The chain couples TRBV2 to TRBJ1-1, with unresolved D. Germline CDR1 and CDR2: SNHLY and FYNNEI. This CDR3 spans 12 amino acids. V gave up 3 bases and J gave up 3 bases, with 5 bases separating them. CDR3 amino acids: CASSDPDTEAFF. The CDR3 coding sequence is TGTGCCAGCAGTGACCCAGACACTGAAGCTTTCTTT.

This clone was found once. The rearrangement joins TRBV28 to TRBJ2-3; 9 nucleotides align to TRBD1. Germline values: CDR1 MDHEN, CDR2 SYDVKM. The V gene end was trimmed by 5 bases and the J gene end by 4 bases; junction bases not matched to a gene: 7. CDR3 length: 15 amino acids. The CDR3 DNA reads as TGTGCCAGCAGTGGGGACAGGGAGGAGGCAGATACGCAGTATTTT. Its translation: CASSGDREEADTQYF. Looking up the rest from reference TRBV28 and TRBJ2-3 gives the full variable domain: DVKVTQSSRYLVKRTGEKVFLECVQDMDHENMFWYRQDPGLGLRLIYFSYDVKMKEKGDIPEGYSVSREKKERFSLILESASTNQTSMYLCASSGDREEADTQYFGPGTRLTVL.

V is TRBV19 and J is TRBJ1-5, with TRBD1 as a possible D gene (5 bases). V was clipped by 11 bases and J by 12 bases, with 23 bases between them. Germline V gene lookup returns CDR1 LNHDA and CDR2 SQIVND (reference sequence). This CDR3 is 13 amino acids long. CDR3 sequence reads: CAGGSGPGPVQHF. CDR3 sequence (DNA): TGTGCCGGGGGGTCCGGACCGGGGCCGGTCCAGCATTTT.

Concerning this clone: Compared with germline, one end of the junction differs, possibly owing to a read error. The J gene is TRBJ2-1, the V gene TRBV19, with a weak D call TRBD1 (5 bases). The CDR3 totals 15 residues. From germline, CDR1 is LNHDA and CDR2 SQIVND (reference sequence). The CDR3 here is CASSNPMRRTQTKVF. The CDR3 DNA is TGTGCCAGTAGTAACCCCATGCGACGGACACAGACGAAGGTCTTC.

This sequence joins TRBV18 and TRBJ2-3; D not resolved. With 3 bases removed from V and 0 bases from J, the gap between germline ends came to 7 bases. There are 14 residues in the CDR3. The V gene's germline CDR1 is KGHSH and CDR2 LQKENI. The CDR3 sequence: CASSPLQSTDTQYF. The CDR3 DNA follows: TGTGCCAGCTCACCGTTGCAGAGCACAGATACGCAGTATTTT.

V usage is TRBV9 and J usage is TRBJ1-5; no firm D call. Trimming removed 4 bases from V and 3 bases from J, with 17 bases in between. The germline CDR1 and CDR2 sequences are SGDLS and YYNGEE. This CDR3 region has 16 residues. CDR3 region: CASSLSGDSINQPQHF. The CDR3 DNA reads TGTGCCAGCAGCCTCTCCGGGGATAGTATCAATCAGCCCCAGCATTTT.

This chain uses TRBV6-1 with TRBJ2-7, with D uncertain. The germline V gene has CDR1 MNHNS and CDR2 SASEGT. The germline V and J ends were trimmed by 1 base and 8 bases, with 3 bases remaining between them. The CDR3 length is 10 residues. CDR3 DNA: TGTGCCAGCAGTGAAGTCAAGCAGTACTTC. This codes for CASSEVKQYF.

CDR3 amino acids: CASSPPDRGWANEKLFF. The DNA for the CDR3 is TGTGCCAGCTCACCCCCGGACAGGGGGTGGGCTAATGAAAAACTGTTTTTT. The chain couples TRBV18 to TRBJ1-4; 10 positions match TRBD1. The V gene end was trimmed by 3 bases and the J gene end by 3 bases; junction bases not matched to a gene: 7. CDR3 size: 17 residues. Per the germline V gene, CDR1 is KGHSH and CDR2 is LQKENI.

The rearrangement links TRBV10-1 to TRBJ2-3; 9 nucleotides align to TRBD2. Germline values: CDR1 WNHNN, CDR2 SYGVQD (reference sequence). The V and J ends lost 4 bases and 4 bases, in that order; junction bases with no gene match: 12. This CDR3 is built from 17 residues. The CDR3 protein is CASSGSGRSLGADTQYF. The CDR3 nucleotides are TGCGCCAGCAGTGGTAGCGGGAGATCTTTGGGTGCAGATACGCAGTATTTT.

This clone showed up just a few times. The chain uses TRBV2 and TRBJ2-7, with TRBD2 matching 13 bases. The CDR3 consists of 13 residues. Germline CDR1 and CDR2: SNHLY and FYNNEI. Losses at the gene ends were 7 bases for V and 6 bases for J; bases not matched to a gene: 3. The CDR3, as DNA: TGTGCCAGCACTGGACTAGCGGGAGCCGAGCAGTACTTC. Its protein is CASTGLAGAEQYF.